This T cell receptor beta chain was identified in a study of CD8 T cells in ankylosing spondylitis. This clonotype was counted ten times or more. 5'-RACE, quantitative and with molecular barcodes, yielded the TCR beta libraries. One entry per CDR3 protein results from TCRdb running MiXCR on the 5' RACE reads. The table lists 200,000 to 250,000 distinct CDR3 sequences, roughly 10% of them singletons, with around 6.5% in the top ten. Germline V gives CDR1 SGHRS, CDR2 YFSETQ. The germline V and J ends were trimmed by 1 base and 8 bases, with 19 bases remaining between them. CDR3 length: 16 amino acids. The V call is TRBV5-1, the J call TRBJ2-1, with D uncertain. The receptor's source is a male donor with ankylosing spondylitis or in good health (not recorded which). Sample: blood, either unsorted or a sorted T cell fraction (not recorded which). This CDR3 reads CASSLNGDIQVDEQFF. DNA for the CDR3: TGCGCCAGCAGCTTGAATGGCGACATCCAGGTCGATGAGCAGTTCTTC.